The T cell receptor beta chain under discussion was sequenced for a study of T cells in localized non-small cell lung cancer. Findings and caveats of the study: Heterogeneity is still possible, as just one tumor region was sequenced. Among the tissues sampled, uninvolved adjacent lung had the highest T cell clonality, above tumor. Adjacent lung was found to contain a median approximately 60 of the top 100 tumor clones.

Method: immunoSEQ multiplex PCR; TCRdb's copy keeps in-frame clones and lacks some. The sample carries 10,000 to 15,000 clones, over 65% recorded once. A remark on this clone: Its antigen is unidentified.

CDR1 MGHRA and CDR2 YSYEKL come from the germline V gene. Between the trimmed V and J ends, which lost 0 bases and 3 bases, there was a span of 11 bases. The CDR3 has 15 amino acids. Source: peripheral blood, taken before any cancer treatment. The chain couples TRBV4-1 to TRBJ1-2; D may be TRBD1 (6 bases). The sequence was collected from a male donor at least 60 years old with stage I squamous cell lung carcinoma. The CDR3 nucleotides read TGCGCCAGCAGCCAAGAGGGGGGGGGCCACTATGGCTACACCTTC. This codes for CASSQEGGGHYGYTF.